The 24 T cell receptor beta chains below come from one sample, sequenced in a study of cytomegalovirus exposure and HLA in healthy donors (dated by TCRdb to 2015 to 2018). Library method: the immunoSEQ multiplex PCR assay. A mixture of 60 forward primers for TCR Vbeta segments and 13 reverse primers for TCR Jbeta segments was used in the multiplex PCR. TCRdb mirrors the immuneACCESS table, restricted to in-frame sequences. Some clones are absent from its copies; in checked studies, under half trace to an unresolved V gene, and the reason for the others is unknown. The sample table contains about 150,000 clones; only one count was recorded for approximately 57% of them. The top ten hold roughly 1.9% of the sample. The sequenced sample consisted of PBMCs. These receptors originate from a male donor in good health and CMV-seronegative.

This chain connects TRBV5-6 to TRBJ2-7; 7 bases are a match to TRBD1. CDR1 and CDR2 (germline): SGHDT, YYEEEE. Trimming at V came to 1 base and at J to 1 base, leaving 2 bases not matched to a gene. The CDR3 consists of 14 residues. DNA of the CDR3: TGTGCCAGCAGCTTGACGACAGGGTCCTACGAGCAGTACTTC. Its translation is CASSLTTGSYEQYF.

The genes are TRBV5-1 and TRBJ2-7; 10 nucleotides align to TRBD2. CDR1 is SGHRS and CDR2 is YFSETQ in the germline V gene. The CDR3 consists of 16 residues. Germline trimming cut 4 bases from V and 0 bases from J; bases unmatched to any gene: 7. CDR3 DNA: TGCGCCAGCAGCATTATAGCGGGGGGTAGCTCCTACGAGCAGTACTTC. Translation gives CASSIIAGGSSYEQYF.

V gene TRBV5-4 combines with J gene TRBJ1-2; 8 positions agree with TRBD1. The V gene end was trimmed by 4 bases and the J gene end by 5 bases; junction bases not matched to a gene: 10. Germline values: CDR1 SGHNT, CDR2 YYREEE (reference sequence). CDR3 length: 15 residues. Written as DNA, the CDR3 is TGTGCCAGCAGCCCGACCGGACAGGGTGGATATGGCTACACCTTC. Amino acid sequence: CASSPTGQGGYGYTF.

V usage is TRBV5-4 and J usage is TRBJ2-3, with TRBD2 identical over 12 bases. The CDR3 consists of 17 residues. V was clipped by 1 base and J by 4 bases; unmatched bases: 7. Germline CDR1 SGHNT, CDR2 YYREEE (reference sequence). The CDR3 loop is CASSLTQTSGGPDTQYF. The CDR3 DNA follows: TGTGCCAGCAGCTTGACCCAGACTAGCGGGGGCCCAGATACGCAGTATTTT.

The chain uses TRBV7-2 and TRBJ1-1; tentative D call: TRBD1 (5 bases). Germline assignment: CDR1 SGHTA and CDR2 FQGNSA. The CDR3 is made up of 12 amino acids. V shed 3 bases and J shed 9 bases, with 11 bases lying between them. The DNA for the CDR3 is TGTGCCAGCAGCTTGCCGGGGGATAAAGCTTTCTTT. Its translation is CASSLPGDKAFF.

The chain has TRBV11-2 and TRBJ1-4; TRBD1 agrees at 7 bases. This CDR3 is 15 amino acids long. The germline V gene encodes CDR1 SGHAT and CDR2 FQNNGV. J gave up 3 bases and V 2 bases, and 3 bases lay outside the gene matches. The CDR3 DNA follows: TGTGCCAGCAGCTTAAGGCAGGGGGCTAATGAAAAACTGTTTTTT. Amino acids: CASSLRQGANEKLFF.

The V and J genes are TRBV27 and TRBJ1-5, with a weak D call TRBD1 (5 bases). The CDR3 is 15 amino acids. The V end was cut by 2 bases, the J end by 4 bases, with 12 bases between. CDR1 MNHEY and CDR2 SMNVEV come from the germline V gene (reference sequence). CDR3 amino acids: CASSLGTVPNQPQHF. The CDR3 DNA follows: TGTGCCAGCAGTTTAGGGACTGTCCCAAATCAGCCCCAGCATTTT.

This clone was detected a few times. The CDR3 nucleotides are TGTGCCAGTAGTATGGGGACTTATAATTCACCCCTCCACTTT. Translated: CASSMGTYNSPLHF. V is TRBV19 and J is TRBJ1-6; a weak D match, TRBD1 (5 bases). Germline CDR1 is LNHDA and CDR2 is SQIVND (reference sequence). The CDR3 sequence is 14 residues long. V was pared by 3 bases and J by 4 bases, with 7 bases between.

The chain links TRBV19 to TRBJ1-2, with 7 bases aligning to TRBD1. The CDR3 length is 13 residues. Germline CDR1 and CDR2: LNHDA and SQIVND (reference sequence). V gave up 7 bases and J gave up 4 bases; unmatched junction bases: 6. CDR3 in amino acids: CASTSGQLYGYTF. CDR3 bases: TGTGCCAGTACCTCGGGACAGCTCTATGGCTACACCTTC.

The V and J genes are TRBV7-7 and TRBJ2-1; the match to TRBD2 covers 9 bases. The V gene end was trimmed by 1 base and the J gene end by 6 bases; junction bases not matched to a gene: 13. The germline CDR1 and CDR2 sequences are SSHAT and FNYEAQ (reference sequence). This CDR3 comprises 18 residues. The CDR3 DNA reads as TGTGCCAGCAGCTTAGGTATCCAGCGGGGGGCCTCTTTCAATGAGCAGTTCTTC. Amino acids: CASSLGIQRGASFNEQFF. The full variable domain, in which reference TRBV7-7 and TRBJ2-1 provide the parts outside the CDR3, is GAGVSQSPRYKVTKRGQDVTLRCDPISSHATLYWYQQALGQGPEFLTYFNYEAQPDKSGLPSDRFSAERPEGSISTLTIQRTEQRDSAMYRCASSLGIQRGASFNEQFFGPGTRLTVL.

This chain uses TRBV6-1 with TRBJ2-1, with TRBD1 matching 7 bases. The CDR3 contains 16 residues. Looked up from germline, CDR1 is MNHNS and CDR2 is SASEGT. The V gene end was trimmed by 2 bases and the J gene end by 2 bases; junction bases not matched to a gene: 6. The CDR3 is CASSEYSTGAYNEQFF. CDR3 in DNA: TGTGCCAGCAGTGAATATTCAACAGGGGCCTACAATGAGCAGTTCTTC.

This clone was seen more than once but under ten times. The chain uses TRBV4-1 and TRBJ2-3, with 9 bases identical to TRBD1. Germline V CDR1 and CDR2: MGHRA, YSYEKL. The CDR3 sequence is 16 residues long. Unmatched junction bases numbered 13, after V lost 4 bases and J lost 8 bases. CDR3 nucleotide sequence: TGCGCCAGCAGCCTCCTAGGGGGACAGGGCGAGGGTACGCAGTATTTT. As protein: CASSLLGGQGEGTQYF.

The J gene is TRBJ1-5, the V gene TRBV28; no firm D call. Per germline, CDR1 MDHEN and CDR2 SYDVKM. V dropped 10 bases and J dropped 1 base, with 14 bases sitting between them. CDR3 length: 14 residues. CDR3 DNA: TGTGCCACCTTTGAGTACCAAAGCAATCAGCCCCAGCATTTT. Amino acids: CATFEYQSNQPQHF.

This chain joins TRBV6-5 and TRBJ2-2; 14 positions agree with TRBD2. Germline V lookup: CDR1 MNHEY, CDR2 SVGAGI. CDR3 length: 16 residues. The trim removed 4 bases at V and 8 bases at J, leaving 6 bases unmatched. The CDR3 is CASSSGLAGGSGELFF. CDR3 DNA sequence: TGTGCCAGCAGTTCCGGACTAGCGGGGGGATCTGGGGAGCTGTTTTTT.

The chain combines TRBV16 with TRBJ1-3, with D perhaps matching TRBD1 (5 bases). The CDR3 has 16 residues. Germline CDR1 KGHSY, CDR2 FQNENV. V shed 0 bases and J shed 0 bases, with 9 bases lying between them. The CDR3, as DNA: TGTGCCAGCAGCCAATCAAGGGGCATCTCTGGAAACACCATATATTTT. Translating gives CASSQSRGISGNTIYF.

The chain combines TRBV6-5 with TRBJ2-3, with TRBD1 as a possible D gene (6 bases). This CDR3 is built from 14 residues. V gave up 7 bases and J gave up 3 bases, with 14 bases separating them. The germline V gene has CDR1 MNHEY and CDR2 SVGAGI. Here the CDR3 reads CASKTGRSTDTQYF. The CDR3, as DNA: TGTGCCAGCAAAACAGGGCGGTCGACAGATACGCAGTATTTT.

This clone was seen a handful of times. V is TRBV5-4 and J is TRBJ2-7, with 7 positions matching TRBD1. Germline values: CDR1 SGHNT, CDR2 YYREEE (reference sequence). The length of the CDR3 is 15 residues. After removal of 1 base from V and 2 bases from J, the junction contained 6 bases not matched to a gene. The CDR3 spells CASSLPGTVTYEQYF. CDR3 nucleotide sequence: TGTGCCAGCAGCTTGCCCGGGACAGTAACCTACGAGCAGTACTTC.

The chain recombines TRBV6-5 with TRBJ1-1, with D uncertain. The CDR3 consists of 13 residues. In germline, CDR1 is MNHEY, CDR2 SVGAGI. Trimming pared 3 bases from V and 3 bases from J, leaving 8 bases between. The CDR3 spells CASSYTVHTEAFF. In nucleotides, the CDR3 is TGTGCCAGCAGTTATACGGTGCACACTGAAGCTTTCTTT.

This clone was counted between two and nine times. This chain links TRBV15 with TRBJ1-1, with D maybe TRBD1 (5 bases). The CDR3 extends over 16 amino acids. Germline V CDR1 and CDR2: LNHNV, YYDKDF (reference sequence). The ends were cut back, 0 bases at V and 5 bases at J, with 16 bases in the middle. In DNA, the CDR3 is TGTGCCACCAGCAGAGATGATTGGCAGGGAACAACTGAAGCTTTCTTT. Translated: CATSRDDWQGTTEAFF.

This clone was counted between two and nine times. The CDR3 DNA sequence: TGCGCCAGTACACTAGCGGGGGAGAGGTATGAGCAGTTCTTC. Translating it yields CASTLAGERYEQFF. V usage is TRBV10-2 and J usage is TRBJ2-1; 11 nucleotides line up with TRBD2. Trimming cost V 9 bases and J 8 bases; bases outside gene matches: 9. The CDR3 is made up of 14 amino acids. CDR1 WSHSY and CDR2 SAAADI come from the germline V gene.

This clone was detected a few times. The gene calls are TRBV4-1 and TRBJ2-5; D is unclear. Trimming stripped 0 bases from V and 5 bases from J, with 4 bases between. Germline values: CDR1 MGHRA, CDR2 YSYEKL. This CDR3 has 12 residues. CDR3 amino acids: CASSQDSETQYF. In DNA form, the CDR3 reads TGCGCCAGCAGCCAAGATAGCGAGACCCAGTACTTC.

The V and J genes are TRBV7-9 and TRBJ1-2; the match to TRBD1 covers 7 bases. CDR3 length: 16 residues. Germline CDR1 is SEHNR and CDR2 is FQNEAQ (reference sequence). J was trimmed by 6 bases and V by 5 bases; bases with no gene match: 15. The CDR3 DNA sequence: TGTGCCAGCAGCGCAGAGGGGGCTGCCGCTAGGGATGGCTACACCTTC. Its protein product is CASSAEGAAARDGYTF. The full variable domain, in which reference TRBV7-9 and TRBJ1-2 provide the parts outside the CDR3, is DTGVSQNPRHKITKRGQNVTFRCDPISEHNRLYWYRQTLGQGPEFLTYFQNEAQLEKSRLLSDRFSAERPKGSFSTLEIQRTEQGDSAMYLCASSAEGAAARDGYTFGSGTRLTVV.

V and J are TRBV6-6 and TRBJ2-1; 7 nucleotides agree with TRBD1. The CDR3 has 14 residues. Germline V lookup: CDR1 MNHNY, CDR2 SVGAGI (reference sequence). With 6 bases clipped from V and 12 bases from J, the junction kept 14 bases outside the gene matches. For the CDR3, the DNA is TGTGCCAGCAGGCCGGCTGACAGGGTTGAGGGGCAGTTCTTC. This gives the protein CASRPADRVEGQFF.

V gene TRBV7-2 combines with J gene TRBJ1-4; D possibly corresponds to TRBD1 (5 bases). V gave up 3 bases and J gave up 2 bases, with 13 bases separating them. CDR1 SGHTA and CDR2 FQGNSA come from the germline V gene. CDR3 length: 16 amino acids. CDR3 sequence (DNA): TGTGCCAGCAGCTTTCAGGGATACTCGACTAATGAAAAACTGTTTTTT. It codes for CASSFQGYSTNEKLFF.